This T cell receptor beta chain was sequenced in a study of blood T cell repertoires in COVID-19. Across the whole study: Donors in the United States, Italy and Spain gave samples during acute or convalescent COVID-19. PBMCs, B-cell-depleted T cells, or T cells were the source of the cDNA or gDNA that made up the material.

The length of the CDR3 is 15 residues. The V end lost 0 bases, the J end lost 5 bases, and 13 bases lay between the germline ends. The germline V gene encodes CDR1 SGHTA and CDR2 FQGNSA. How the authors handled the data: Cell counts per sample came from amplifying reference gene primers. Only in-frame clones appear in the TCRdb table, and some are missing; sequencing was by immunoSEQ multiplex PCR. V, J and clone size were drawn from that table, and D and trimming were deduced from the DNA. This table has fewer than 300,000 clones, more than 70% appearing once. The rearrangement joins TRBV7-2 to TRBJ1-2; unclear D gene. The sequence came from a woman aged 18-35 years with acute or convalescent COVID-19. The specimen sequenced was peripheral blood. This CDR3 reads CASSLATGTQYGYTF. CDR3 nucleotide sequence: TGTGCCAGCAGCTTAGCGACGGGAACACAATATGGCTACACCTTC.